The 17 T cell receptor beta chains below come from one sample, sequenced in a study of neurological immune-mediated disorders. TCRdb redid the calling of the 5' RACE reads with MiXCR, one entry per CDR3 protein. The sample carries tens of thousands of distinct CDR3 sequences, approximately 14% recorded once. Sequenced: PBMCs. The receptors originated from a woman aged 45-60 years with HTLV-1-associated myelopathy (HAM/TSP).

This clonotype was detected ten times or more. As DNA, the CDR3 is TGTGCCAGCAGTGAGAGATTATCCAGGGAGGCGAAAGAGACCCAGTACTTC. As protein: CASSERLSREAKETQYF. The chain joins TRBV25-1 to TRBJ2-5; a weak D match, TRBD2 (6 bases). Trimming took 3 bases from V and 3 from J, leaving 20 bases between them. CDR1 and CDR2 (germline): MGHDK, SYGVNS. This CDR3 is 17 amino acids long. Full variable domain (outside the CDR3, taken from reference TRBV25-1 and TRBJ2-5): EADIYQTPRYLVIGTGKKITLECSQTMGHDKMYWYQQDPGMELHLIHYSYGVNSTEKGDLSSESTVSRIRTEHFPLTLESARPSHTSQYLCASSERLSREAKETQYFGPGTRLLVL.

This clonotype was counted ten times or more. V and J are TRBV3-1 and TRBJ2-2, with D uncertain. The CDR3 spans 12 residues. V lost 3 bases and J 8 bases, leaving 7 bases between the germline ends. The V gene's germline CDR1 is LGHDT and CDR2 YNNKEL (reference sequence). The CDR3 nucleotides are TGTGCCAGCAGCCATGCGGAGGGGGAGCTGTTTTTT. Protein product: CASSHAEGELFF.

This clonotype was recorded at least ten times. V gene TRBV6-5 combines with J gene TRBJ2-3; TRBD2 matches at 7 bases. The germline gives CDR1 MNHEY, CDR2 SVGAGI. This CDR3 is 13 amino acids long. After removal of 6 bases from V and 1 base from J, the junction contained 1 base not matched to a gene. The CDR3 DNA is TGTGCCAGCAGGGGGGGGGGCACAGATACGCAGTATTTT. Protein sequence: CASRGGGTDTQYF.

This clonotype was seen at least ten times. V gene TRBV20-1 combines with J gene TRBJ2-7, with 7 bases matching TRBD2. CDR3 size: 13 residues. V shed 2 bases and J 4 bases; nucleotides not matched to a gene: 5. The germline gives CDR1 DFQATT, CDR2 SNEGSKA (reference sequence). CDR3: CSARSGNAYEQYF. The CDR3 region has the DNA TGCAGTGCTAGAAGCGGGAATGCGTACGAGCAGTACTTC.

This clonotype was found many times. The V and J genes are TRBV9 and TRBJ1-6; 7 bases agree with TRBD1. The germline V gene encodes CDR1 SGDLS and CDR2 YYNGEE. V gave up 0 bases and J gave up 9 bases; unmatched junction bases: 6. The CDR3 consists of 15 residues. The CDR3 nucleotides are TGTGCCAGCAGCGTAGAGGTAGGGGGCGGTTCACCCCTCCACTTT. Protein: CASSVEVGGGSPLHF.

This clonotype was detected many times. This chain connects TRBV20-1 to TRBJ1-5; D may be TRBD1 (5 bases). Looked up from germline, CDR1 is DFQATT and CDR2 is SNEGSKA (reference sequence). The CDR3 runs to 15 residues. The V end lost 5 bases, the J end lost 5 bases, and 19 bases lay between the germline ends. CDR3 residues: CSAGPKVQGYQPQHF. DNA of the CDR3: TGCAGTGCTGGCCCCAAGGTCCAGGGTTATCAGCCCCAGCATTTT.

This clonotype was seen many times. The genes are TRBV20-1 and TRBJ2-1; 9 bases agree with TRBD1. Germline V gene data show CDR1 as DFQATT and CDR2 as SNEGSKA (reference sequence). The CDR3 length is 12 residues. The V and J ends lost 6 bases and 14 bases, in that order; junction bases with no gene match: 11. The CDR3 loop is CSAPGTGMSEFF. The CDR3 DNA sequence: TGCAGTGCGCCCGGGACAGGGATGTCCGAGTTCTTC.

This clonotype is classed as medium-sized. The CDR3 DNA sequence: TGTGCCAGCACAACAGGGTTTTATAATTCACCCCTCCACTTT. It yields the protein CASTTGFYNSPLHF. V is TRBV5-5 and J is TRBJ1-6; a weak D match, TRBD1 (6 bases). Trimming cost V 6 bases and J 4 bases, with 11 bases left between them. Germline V lookup: CDR1 SGHKS, CDR2 YYEKEE (reference sequence). The CDR3 consists of 14 residues. Filled out from reference TRBV5-5 and TRBJ1-6, the complete variable domain reads DAGVTQSPTHLIKTRGQQVTLRCSPISGHKSVSWYQQVLGQGPQFIFQYYEKEERGRGNFPDRFSARQFPNYSSELNVNALLLGDSALYLCASTTGFYNSPLHFGNGTRLTVT.

This clonotype has a count of ten or more. The rearrangement links TRBV5-1 to TRBJ1-2, with D perhaps matching TRBD1 (5 bases). The ends were cut back, 4 bases at V and 7 bases at J, with 20 bases in the middle. This CDR3 has 15 amino acids. Germline loops: CDR1 SGHRS, CDR2 YFSETQ. The CDR3 here is CASSRAFGGSPGYTF. CDR3 bases: TGCGCCAGCAGCCGTGCCTTCGGGGGGTCCCCTGGCTACACCTTC.

This clonotype was found many times. The J gene is TRBJ2-5, the V gene TRBV7-9; a weak D match, TRBD1 (7 bases). The CDR3 has 17 residues. Germline lookup yields CDR1 SEHNR and CDR2 FQNEAQ (reference sequence). Trimming left V 4 bases short and J 4 bases short, with 22 bases between. This CDR3 reads CASSSRPVTGRIETQYF. The CDR3 bases are TGTGCCAGCAGCTCCCGGCCCGTGACAGGGAGGATAGAGACCCAGTACTTC. Based on the CDR3 plus reference TRBV7-9 and TRBJ2-5, the full variable domain is DTGVSQNPRHKITKRGQNVTFRCDPISEHNRLYWYRQTLGQGPEFLTYFQNEAQLEKSRLLSDRFSAERPKGSFSTLEIQRTEQGDSAMYLCASSSRPVTGRIETQYFGPGTRLLVL.

There are many counts of this clonotype. The J gene is TRBJ2-5, the V gene TRBV4-1; TRBD2 agrees at 12 bases. The CDR3 is 17 amino acids. Looked up from germline, CDR1 is MGHRA and CDR2 is YSYEKL. The V segment lost 4 bases and the J segment 4 bases; nucleotides outside the gene matches: 10. CDR3 residues: CASSLQGTTSGRETQYF. CDR3 bases: TGCGCCAGCAGCCTCCAGGGAACGACTAGCGGGAGAGAGACCCAGTACTTC.

This clonotype has ten or more counts. V and J are TRBV5-1 and TRBJ2-1; tentatively, D is TRBD2 (5 bases). The CDR3 contains 11 residues. V lost 5 bases and J 7 bases, leaving 7 bases between the germline ends. The germline CDR1 and CDR2 sequences are SGHRS and YFSETQ. DNA of the CDR3: TGCGCCAGCAGGACGGGGAATGAGCAGTTCTTC. It is translated as CASRTGNEQFF.

This clonotype came up many times. V usage is TRBV3-1 and J usage is TRBJ2-1; 7 bases line up with TRBD1. Germline lookup yields CDR1 LGHDT and CDR2 YNNKEL (reference sequence). V was pared by 4 bases and J by 2 bases, with 5 bases of the junction left unmatched. The CDR3 runs to 15 residues. The CDR3 loop is CASSPDRAPYNEQFF. The CDR3 DNA follows: TGTGCCAGCAGCCCCGACAGGGCGCCCTACAATGAGCAGTTCTTC.

There are many counts of this clonotype. V usage is TRBV2 and J usage is TRBJ2-6, with TRBD1 matching 7 bases. The CDR3 is 15 residues long. Germline trimming cut 6 bases from V and 2 bases from J; bases unmatched to any gene: 4. Germline V CDR1 and CDR2: SNHLY, FYNNEI. CDR3 sequence reads: CASSQTGTGANVLTF. The CDR3 nucleotides read TGTGCCAGCAGCCAGACAGGGACTGGGGCCAACGTCCTGACTTTC.

Many counts were recorded for this clonotype. The chain combines TRBV7-6 with TRBJ2-1, with 15 bases aligning to TRBD2. Germline-derived CDR1 and CDR2 are SGHVS and FNYEAQ. The CDR3 consists of 17 residues. Trimming cost V 4 bases and J 4 bases; bases outside gene matches: 5. CDR3 loop: CASSSRTSGGVYNEQFF. CDR3 in DNA: TGTGCCAGCAGCTCTAGGACTAGCGGGGGGGTTTACAATGAGCAGTTCTTC.

On this clonotype itself: At one end the junction does not follow the germline gene, possibly because of a read error. The chain combines TRBV9 with TRBJ2-2; TRBD1 matches 10 bases. CDR1 and CDR2 from the germline V gene are SGDLS and YYNGEE. This CDR3 spans 15 amino acids. In nucleotides, the CDR3 is TGTGTCAGCAGACAGGGGGCTCAGAACACCGGGGAGATGTTTTTT. Its protein is CVSRQGAQNTGEMFF.

This clonotype was detected ten times or more. The J gene is TRBJ1-1, the V gene TRBV4-1; D not resolved. Looked up from germline, CDR1 is MGHRA and CDR2 is YSYEKL. This CDR3 spans 13 amino acids. The germline V and J ends were trimmed by 0 bases and 10 bases, with 12 bases remaining between them. The CDR3 sequence is CASSQDTDLGAFF. The CDR3 coding sequence is TGCGCCAGCAGCCAAGATACCGATCTCGGAGCTTTCTTT.